The 8 T cell receptor beta chains given below trace back to one sample, sequenced in a study of blood T cell repertoires in COVID-19. TCRdb's table, derived via immunoSEQ multiplex PCR, lists solely in-frame clones and lacks some. The sample includes roughly 190,000 clones, around 85% of them seen just once. The sample comprised peripheral blood. The receptors derive from a woman between 50 and 59 years old with acute or convalescent COVID-19.

The rearrangement links TRBV7-2 to TRBJ2-7, with TRBD2 matching over 13 bases. Trimming at V came to 5 bases and at J to 5 bases, leaving 12 bases not matched to a gene. The CDR3 consists of 17 residues. Looked up from germline, CDR1 is SGHTA and CDR2 is FQGNSA. As DNA, the CDR3 is TGTGCCAGCAGCCTTCGTCGGACTAGCGGGAGAAACCACGAGCAGTACTTC. As protein: CASSLRRTSGRNHEQYF.

V is TRBV7-2 and J is TRBJ2-1, with D possibly matching TRBD2 (6 bases). CDR1 and CDR2 from the germline V gene are SGHTA and FQGNSA. The CDR3 length is 15 residues. V shed 1 base and J shed 5 bases, with 12 bases lying between them. CDR3 protein: CASSLGQGGHNEQFF. The CDR3 region has the DNA TGTGCCAGCAGCTTAGGGCAGGGAGGCCACAATGAGCAGTTCTTC. Looking up the rest from reference TRBV7-2 and TRBJ2-1 gives the full variable domain: GAGVSQSPSNKVTEKGKDVELRCDPISGHTALYWYRQSLGQGLEFLIYFQGNSAPDKSGLPSDRFSAERTGGSVSTLTIQRTQQEDSAVYLCASSLGQGGHNEQFFGPGTRLTVL.

The chain recombines TRBV6-1 with TRBJ1-2; no firm D call. Germline V gene data show CDR1 as MNHNS and CDR2 as SASEGT. The length of the CDR3 is 14 residues. V was shortened by 0 bases and J by 5 bases, with 10 bases between the two germline ends. The CDR3 protein is CASSEAAPKYGYTF. The CDR3 DNA is TGTGCCAGCAGTGAAGCGGCTCCCAAGTATGGCTACACCTTC.

The chain has TRBV30 and TRBJ1-6; 7 bases map to TRBD1. Germline V gene sequence: CDR1 GTSNPN, CDR2 SVGIG (reference sequence). V gave up 3 bases and J gave up 9 bases; unmatched junction bases: 8. The CDR3 sequence is 14 residues long. CDR3 coding DNA: TGTGCCTGGAGGGGGACAGTAGGAGGTTCACCCCTCCACTTT. Translating it yields CAWRGTVGGSPLHF.

The V call is TRBV30, the J call TRBJ1-6; D is perhaps TRBD1 (5 bases). V was cut by 6 bases and J by 10 bases, with 19 bases left in between. Germline assignment: CDR1 GTSNPN and CDR2 SVGIG (reference sequence). The CDR3 is 14 residues long. The CDR3 sequence is CACISMGGRSPLHF. The CDR3 nucleotides read TGTGCCTGTATTAGTATGGGGGGAAGATCACCCCTCCACTTT.

The gene calls are TRBV6-5 and TRBJ2-6; the D gene is possibly TRBD2 (6 bases). This CDR3 spans 15 amino acids. Germline V gene sequence: CDR1 MNHEY, CDR2 SVGAGI. Trimming took 8 bases from V and 2 from J, leaving 13 bases between them. The CDR3 is CASSSRGTGANVLTF. DNA of the CDR3: TGTGCCAGCTCCTCGCGCGGGACTGGGGCCAACGTCCTGACTTTC.

This chain connects TRBV20-1 to TRBJ2-6; D gene ambiguous. This CDR3 is 16 amino acids long. The V gene lost 3 bases and the J gene lost 0 bases, with 12 bases spanning the gap. Germline-derived CDR1 and CDR2 are DFQATT and SNEGSKA (reference sequence). The CDR3 DNA is TGCAGTGCTAGTAACCCCACAATCTCTGGGGCCAACGTCCTGACTTTC. It encodes CSASNPTISGANVLTF.

The rearrangement uses TRBV6-4 and TRBJ1-1; the match to TRBD1 covers 8 bases. With 5 bases clipped from V and 5 bases from J, the junction kept 4 bases outside the gene matches. Germline V gives CDR1 MRHNA, CDR2 SNTAGT. The CDR3 consists of 13 residues. DNA of the CDR3: TGTGCCAGCAGTCTGGACAGGGAGACTGAAGCTTTCTTT. It is translated as CASSLDRETEAFF.